This TCR beta chain was recovered during a study of blood T cell repertoires in COVID-19. Here immunoSEQ multiplex PCR was the method, and the copy in TCRdb shows in-frame clones only, minus some. Among 250,000 to 300,000 clones, over 75% were seen once, and the ten largest hold around 16%. Losses at the gene ends were 1 base for V and 4 bases for J; bases not matched to a gene: 4. Germline CDR1 SNHLY, CDR2 FYNNEI. This CDR3 is 14 amino acids long. The receptor was derived from a man younger than 30 who had recovered from COVID-19. Sequencing was performed on PBMCs or T cells enriched from blood (not recorded which). The J gene is TRBJ2-7, the V gene TRBV2, with TRBD2 matching 7 bases. CDR3 sequence: CASSEDGRSYEQYF. CDR3 sequence (DNA): TGTGCCAGCAGTGAAGACGGGAGGAGTTACGAGCAGTACTTC.